This section outlines one T cell receptor beta chain sequence together with its context. This record belongs to a study of low-dose radiotherapy and immunotherapy resistance in tumors. Study as a whole: A total of 6.5 Gy was given to Cohort 1 as 0.5 Gy per fraction every 2 weeks. The regimen for patients comprised intravenous nivolumab 240 mg every two weeks plus intravenous ipilimumab 1 mg/kg every six weeks. Cyclophosphamide went in intravenously at 200 mg/m2 every two weeks, one day before radiation and immunotherapy.

Time point described: after trial treatment. Treatment denoted: LDRT plus nivolumab, ipilimumab, low-dose cyclophosphamide and aspirin (RACIN trial). The donors' treatment consisted of nivolumab, ipilimumab, aspirin, low-dose cyclophosphamide and low-dose radiotherapy. The TCRs were subjected to amplification over roughly 20 PCR cycles employing a constant-region primer in conjunction with a V-primer adapter. MiXCR, run by TCRdb on the reads, gives a single entry per CDR3 protein. The table shows roughly 52,000 distinct CDR3 sequences, with around 35% occurring only once. Sequenced material: PBMCs, taken after low-dose radiotherapy plus immunotherapy. The sequence was obtained from a male donor with rectosigmoid adenocarcinoma.

The CDR3 sequence: CASSYSVDTGELFF. DNA for the CDR3: TGTGCCAGCAGTTATAGCGTTGACACCGGGGAGCTGTTTTTT. This chain uses TRBV6-2 or TRBV6-3 with TRBJ2-2, with D possibly TRBD2 on 5 matching bases. The CDR3 sequence is 14 residues long. Germline-derived CDR1 and CDR2 are MNHEY and SVGEGT. The germline V and J ends were trimmed by 3 bases and 3 bases, with 8 bases remaining between them.